The next 20 T cell receptor beta chains were all read from a single sample in a study of blood T cell repertoires in COVID-19. Method: immunoSEQ multiplex PCR; TCRdb's copy keeps in-frame clones and lacks some. The sample lists about 190,000 clones; around 80% were seen once. Specimen: peripheral blood. These receptors all come from a woman of 80 years or more with active or convalescent COVID-19.

The chain uses TRBV3-1 (or the pseudogene TRBV3-2) and TRBJ2-7; the D gene is possibly TRBD1 (6 bases). V was shortened by 2 bases and J by 2 bases, with 10 bases between the two germline ends. This CDR3 is built from 14 residues. Germline loops: CDR1 LGHDT, CDR2 YNNKEL (reference sequence). CDR3 in DNA: TGTGCCAGCAGCCAATCAAGGGGGACCTACGAGCAGTACTTC. The encoded protein is CASSQSRGTYEQYF.

This clone showed up many times. The chain carries TRBV4-1 and TRBJ1-4, with a tentative D call TRBD1 (5 bases). Deletions cut 3 bases from V and 3 bases from J, with 11 bases between. Germline V gene data show CDR1 as MGHRA and CDR2 as YSYEKL. The CDR3 extends over 15 amino acids. CDR3 residues: CASSQSRAANEKLFF. For the CDR3, the DNA is TGCGCCAGCAGCCAGTCCAGGGCGGCTAATGAAAAACTGTTTTTT.

The chain uses TRBV12-3 or TRBV12-4 and TRBJ2-2; possible D gene TRBD1, 5 bases. The CDR3 consists of 13 residues. Trimming cost V 6 bases and J 6 bases, with 11 bases left between them. CDR3 sequence: CASSTGWAGELFF. The CDR3 DNA is TGTGCCAGCAGCACAGGATGGGCCGGGGAGCTGTTTTTT.

This chain connects TRBV5-4 to TRBJ1-2; no definite D call. V was cut by 0 bases and J by 5 bases, with 5 bases left in between. The CDR3 spans 12 residues. From germline, CDR1 is SGHNT and CDR2 YYREEE (reference sequence). For the CDR3, the DNA is TGTGCCAGCAGCTTGGATCAGTATGGCTACACCTTC. This translates into CASSLDQYGYTF.

The chain uses TRBV7-9 and TRBJ1-5; possible D gene TRBD1, 6 bases. Trimming pared 0 bases from V and 5 bases from J, leaving 14 bases between. The CDR3 extends over 16 amino acids. Per the germline V gene, CDR1 is SEHNR and CDR2 is FQNEAQ (reference sequence). This CDR3 reads CASSLAGTPGDQPQHF. The CDR3 DNA reads TGTGCCAGCAGCTTAGCCGGGACACCTGGTGATCAGCCCCAGCATTTT.

V and J are TRBV27 and TRBJ2-1; 7 positions agree with TRBD1. This CDR3 spans 12 amino acids. Per germline, CDR1 MNHEY and CDR2 SMNVEV (reference sequence). With 9 bases clipped from V and 9 bases from J, the junction kept 8 bases outside the gene matches. In nucleotides, the CDR3 is TGTGCCAGTTCCGGGACAGCTCCTGAGCAGTTCTTC. Its protein product is CASSGTAPEQFF.

The chain carries TRBV5-4 and TRBJ2-7; 8 bases align to TRBD2. V was pared by 1 base and J by 1 base, with 10 bases of the junction left unmatched. This CDR3 has 17 amino acids. CDR1 and CDR2 (germline): SGHNT, YYREEE (reference sequence). CDR3 in DNA: TGTGCCAGCAGCTTGAGCGTTAGCGGGGCCTATTCCTACGAGCAGTACTTC. It specifies CASSLSVSGAYSYEQYF.

The chain employs TRBV7-8 and TRBJ2-5; maybe TRBD1 (5 bases). Germline lookup yields CDR1 SGHVS and CDR2 FQNEAQ. Deletions cut 4 bases from V and 2 bases from J, with 14 bases between. This CDR3 comprises 15 residues. CDR3: CASSSLGSGQETQYF. The CDR3 DNA is TGTGCCAGCAGCTCTTTGGGGTCAGGGCAAGAGACCCAGTACTTC.

V is TRBV11-2 and J is TRBJ2-2; D perhaps matches TRBD2 (7 bases). Germline CDR1 and CDR2: SGHAT and FQNNGV. Trimming took off 3 bases at V and 4 bases at J, with 12 bases between the two ends. The CDR3 length is 15 residues. The CDR3 spells CASSFLGGLTGELFF. CDR3 sequence (DNA): TGTGCCAGCAGCTTCCTGGGGGGGCTCACCGGGGAGCTGTTTTTT.

The sample holds one count of this clone. The chain is built from TRBV28 and TRBJ2-7, with TRBD1 matching over 8 bases. V lost 5 bases, J lost 0 bases, and 3 bases stayed unmatched. The CDR3 extends over 14 amino acids. Looked up from germline, CDR1 is MDHEN and CDR2 is SYDVKM. The CDR3 sequence: CASSGDRNSYEQYF. CDR3 DNA: TGTGCCAGCAGTGGGGACAGGAACTCCTACGAGCAGTACTTC.

This clone was found a few times. In DNA form, the CDR3 reads TGTGCCAGCAGCGCCGAGGACTGGGTGGGGACTGAAGCTTTCTTT. Protein: CASSAEDWVGTEAFF. The genes are TRBV9 and TRBJ1-1, with no clear D. Germline-derived CDR1 and CDR2 are SGDLS and YYNGEE. The CDR3 spans 15 residues. Between the trimmed V and J ends, which lost 3 bases and 5 bases, there was a span of 17 bases.

This clone came up a few times. The chain carries TRBV11-2 and TRBJ1-5; tentative D call: TRBD1 (5 bases). Trimming took off 1 base at V and 11 bases at J, with 9 bases between the two ends. The germline CDR1 and CDR2 sequences are SGHAT and FQNNGV. This CDR3 has 12 residues. CDR3 coding DNA: TGTGCCAGCAGCTTAGGTTGGGGGGCCCAGCATTTT. It codes for CASSLGWGAQHF.

This clone was seen once. This sample includes further DNA sequences coding for the same CDR3. This sequence joins TRBV7-2 and TRBJ2-3; unclear D gene. Per germline, CDR1 SGHTA and CDR2 FQGNSA. Trimming cost V 3 bases and J 0 bases, with 7 bases left between them. This CDR3 has 14 residues. CDR3 protein: CASSLAGSTDTQYF. The CDR3 DNA reads TGTGCCAGCAGCTTGGCAGGTAGCACAGATACGCAGTATTTT.

The chain uses TRBV7-3 and TRBJ1-2, with D possibly being TRBD1 (6 bases). Germline lookup yields CDR1 SGHTA and CDR2 FQGTGA. The CDR3 spans 13 residues. Trimming shortened V by 4 bases and J by 7 bases, and 13 bases separated the two germline ends. CDR3 coding DNA: TGTGCCAGCAGCTCTCTGACAGGCGGTGGCTACACCTTC. Translating it yields CASSSLTGGGYTF.

This clone was detected only a few times. The chain recombines TRBV28 with TRBJ1-2; 9 bases match TRBD1. This CDR3 comprises 15 residues. The junction had 8 bases not matched to a gene; V was cut back by 4 bases and J by 5 bases. Germline V gives CDR1 MDHEN, CDR2 SYDVKM. The CDR3 loop reads CASSSSGQGTYGYTF. CDR3 DNA: TGTGCCAGCAGTTCGTCGGGACAGGGAACGTATGGCTACACCTTC.

V gene TRBV2 combines with J gene TRBJ1-2; D not resolved. Germline V gene lookup returns CDR1 SNHLY and CDR2 FYNNEI. Between the trimmed V and J ends, which lost 3 bases and 3 bases, there was a span of 8 bases. This CDR3 has 13 residues. CDR3 region: CASSESTYYGYTF. The CDR3 DNA is TGTGCCAGCAGTGAGAGCACCTACTATGGCTACACCTTC.

The chain has TRBV2 and TRBJ2-5; no firm D call. This CDR3 is built from 13 residues. V lost 5 bases, J lost 3 bases, and 10 bases lay in between. Germline CDR1 reads SNHLY; CDR2 reads FYNNEI. Written as DNA, the CDR3 is TGTGCCAGCAGTCGGAGCCGGAAAGAGACCCAGTACTTC. The encoded protein is CASSRSRKETQYF.

This chain connects TRBV11-1 to TRBJ2-1; 9 positions agree with TRBD2. CDR1 is SGHAT and CDR2 is FQDESV in the germline V gene (reference sequence). The CDR3 loop spans 16 amino acids. J gave up 7 bases and V 5 bases, and 12 bases lay outside the gene matches. DNA of the CDR3: TGTGCCAGCAGCCCAGTTCTCCTAGCGGGGCTAAATGAGCAGTTCTTC. It is translated as CASSPVLLAGLNEQFF. The full variable domain, with the rest looked up from reference TRBV11-1 and TRBJ2-1, is EAEVAQSPRYKITEKSQAVAFWCDPISGHATLYWYRQILGQGPELLVQFQDESVVDDSQLPKDRFSAERLKGVDSTLKIQPAELGDSAMYLCASSPVLLAGLNEQFFGPGTRLTVL.

This clone was recorded only once. V and J are TRBV11-2 and TRBJ1-2; 8 nucleotides line up with TRBD1. V lost 5 bases to trimming and J lost 6 bases; unmatched junction nucleotides: 14. The germline gives CDR1 SGHAT, CDR2 FQNNGV. The CDR3 length is 16 residues. The CDR3 sequence: CASSPTPGQAIDGYTF. CDR3 in DNA: TGTGCCAGCAGCCCTACACCGGGACAGGCAATCGATGGCTACACCTTC. Full variable domain (outside the CDR3, taken from reference TRBV11-2 and TRBJ1-2): EAGVAQSPRYKIIEKRQSVAFWCNPISGHATLYWYQQILGQGPKLLIQFQNNGVVDDSQLPKDRFSAERLKGVDSTLKIQPAKLEDSAVYLCASSPTPGQAIDGYTFGSGTRLTVV.

V and J are TRBV6-5 and TRBJ1-2; D is perhaps TRBD1 (5 bases). V dropped 7 bases and J dropped 4 bases, with 10 bases sitting between them. Germline CDR1 and CDR2: MNHEY and SVGAGI. This CDR3 region has 12 residues. The CDR3 loop is CASTTGGYGYTF. The CDR3 DNA sequence: TGTGCCAGCACCACGGGGGGCTATGGCTACACCTTC.